Below are 30 T cell receptor beta chains sequenced from a single sample in a study of brain T cells in children with intractable seizures. Here immunoSEQ multiplex PCR was the method, and the copy in TCRdb shows in-frame clones only, minus some. The sample shows roughly 110,000 clones, 94% of them seen only once. This sample comprised peripheral blood, obtained at surgery. The source is a boy under two years old with hemimegalencephaly and intractable seizures.

Concerning this clone itself: Additional DNA sequences in this sample encode the identical CDR3. The chain links TRBV13 to TRBJ2-7, with a tentative D call TRBD2 (6 bases). V lost 4 bases, J lost 4 bases, and 14 bases lay in between. The CDR3 is 14 residues long. Germline CDR1 PRHDT, CDR2 FYEKMQ (reference sequence). This CDR3 is CASSSGTGFYEQYF. In nucleotides, the CDR3 is TGTGCCAGCAGCTCGGGGACTGGCTTTTACGAGCAGTACTTC.

The rearrangement links TRBV3-1 (or the pseudogene TRBV3-2) to TRBJ2-7; weak D call: TRBD1 (5 bases). The CDR3 runs to 15 residues. Trimming cost V 1 base and J 2 bases, with 12 bases left between them. Per germline, CDR1 LGHDT and CDR2 YNNKEL (reference sequence). This chain's CDR3 is CASSQVGQGTYEQYF. The DNA for the CDR3 is TGTGCCAGCAGCCAAGTCGGGCAGGGCACCTACGAGCAGTACTTC.

J is TRBJ2-3 and V is TRBV5-1; 7 bases match TRBD1. Germline V gene lookup returns CDR1 SGHRS and CDR2 YFSETQ. The length of the CDR3 is 13 residues. V was pared by 6 bases and J by 6 bases, with 7 bases of the junction left unmatched. CDR3 loop: CASKARGLDTQYF. In DNA, the CDR3 is TGCGCCAGCAAGGCAAGGGGGCTGGATACGCAGTATTTT.

The chain is built from TRBV7-3 and TRBJ2-1; 11 bases align to TRBD2. CDR1 and CDR2 (germline): SGHTA, FQGTGA. The CDR3 extends over 16 amino acids. The V gene end was trimmed by 1 base and the J gene end by 4 bases; junction bases not matched to a gene: 3. CDR3 in DNA: TGTGCCAGCAGCTTAATGTTAGCGGGAGGGTACAATGAGCAGTTCTTC. Encoded protein: CASSLMLAGGYNEQFF. The whole variable domain, remainder taken from reference TRBV7-3 and TRBJ2-1, is GAGVSQTPSNKVTEKGKYVELRCDPISGHTALYWYRQSLGQGPEFLIYFQGTGAADDSGLPNDRFFAVRPEGSVSTLKIQRTERGDSAVYLCASSLMLAGGYNEQFFGPGTRLTVL.

This clone was detected only once. V and J are TRBV28 and TRBJ1-6; weak D call: TRBD1 (6 bases). Germline loops: CDR1 MDHEN, CDR2 SYDVKM. V lost 4 bases, J lost 0 bases, and 16 bases lay in between. CDR3 length equals 18 residues. The CDR3 spells CASSSSAGRGSYNSPLHF. CDR3 in DNA: TGTGCCAGCAGTTCAAGCGCGGGCAGGGGCTCCTATAATTCACCCCTCCACTTT.

The chain employs TRBV4-1 and TRBJ2-7; D may match TRBD1 or TRBD2 (5 bases each). Germline CDR1 MGHRA, CDR2 YSYEKL. Trimming cost V 1 base and J 2 bases, with 12 bases left between them. CDR3 length: 15 amino acids. The CDR3 DNA reads TGCGCCAGCAGCCAAGGTCCCGGGACCCCCTACGAGCAGTACTTC. Encoded protein: CASSQGPGTPYEQYF.

The chain employs TRBV28 and TRBJ2-5; perhaps D is TRBD1 or TRBD2 (5 bases each). The CDR3 loop spans 15 amino acids. V shed 7 bases and J shed 5 bases, with 20 bases lying between them. Germline V gene data show CDR1 as MDHEN and CDR2 as SYDVKM. Here the CDR3 reads CASTLEGRSRETQYF. In nucleotides, the CDR3 is TGTGCCAGCACCCTAGAGGGACGTTCGCGGGAGACCCAGTACTTC.

The CDR3 is CASSEVTFRRQPQHF. The CDR3, as DNA: TGTGCCAGCAGTGAGGTGACATTCCGGCGTCAGCCCCAGCATTTT. The chain links TRBV6-1 to TRBJ1-5; the D is unclear. In germline, CDR1 is MNHNS, CDR2 SASEGT. Trimming removed 3 bases from V and 6 bases from J, with 15 bases in between. The CDR3 has 15 residues.

The genes are TRBV4-2 and TRBJ2-1, with a tentative D call TRBD2 (5 bases). CDR3 length equals 18 residues. Trimming shortened V by 4 bases and J by 10 bases, and 29 bases separated the two germline ends. Germline loops: CDR1 LGHNA, CDR2 YNFKEQ. Here the CDR3 reads CASSPALRIGPSPGEQFF. The CDR3 DNA reads as TGTGCCAGCAGCCCCGCTTTGAGGATAGGCCCCTCTCCGGGAGAGCAGTTCTTC.

In this sample, this clone turned up once. The chain is built from TRBV18 and TRBJ2-2, with unresolved D. CDR1 and CDR2 (germline): KGHSH, LQKENI. Trimming cost V 3 bases and J 0 bases, with 11 bases left between them. CDR3 size: 16 residues. The CDR3 DNA reads TGTGCCAGCTCACCTCATCCTTCCGCGAACACCGGGGAGCTGTTTTTT. It translates to CASSPHPSANTGELFF. Variable domain in full (rest from reference TRBV18 and TRBJ2-2): NAGVMQNPRHLVRRRGQEARLRCSPMKGHSHVYWYRQLPEEGLKFMVYLQKENIIDESGMPKERFSAEFPKEGPSILRIQQVVRGDSAAYFCASSPHPSANTGELFFGEGSRLTVL.

The chain combines TRBV6-6 with TRBJ2-5, with a weak D call TRBD2 (6 bases). Germline assignment: CDR1 MNHNY and CDR2 SVGAGI (reference sequence). The V and J ends lost 6 bases and 3 bases respectively, with 11 bases between them. This CDR3 has 13 residues. The CDR3: CASRQTRKETQYF. CDR3 bases: TGTGCCAGCAGACAGACTAGGAAAGAGACCCAGTACTTC.

The gene calls are TRBV5-3 and TRBJ2-7; unclear D gene. TRBV5-3 is an open reading frame whose function is uncertain. V lost 6 bases, J lost 5 bases, and 15 bases lay in between. The CDR3 extends over 13 amino acids. The DNA for the CDR3 is TGTGCCAGAACCCAACGACCCAGACACGAGCAGTACTTC. Translated, it gives CARTQRPRHEQYF.

This clone has a single count. The J gene is TRBJ1-2, the V gene TRBV18; D gene uncertain. Germline V lookup: CDR1 KGHSH, CDR2 LQKENI. V lost 3 bases to trimming and J lost 6 bases, with 11 bases between them. The CDR3 spans 13 residues. The CDR3 sequence: CASSPLSVDGYTF. CDR3 DNA: TGTGCCAGCTCACCCCTCTCAGTAGATGGCTACACCTTC.

The J gene is TRBJ2-2, the V gene TRBV11-2; D gene unclear. This CDR3 is 11 amino acids long. V lost 1 base to trimming and J lost 6 bases, with 0 bases between them. Germline V gene sequence: CDR1 SGHAT, CDR2 FQNNGV. CDR3 in DNA: TGTGCCAGCAGCTTAGCCGGGGAGCTGTTTTTT. This sequence encodes CASSLAGELFF. Combining the CDR3 with reference TRBV11-2 and TRBJ2-2 gives the whole variable domain EAGVAQSPRYKIIEKRQSVAFWCNPISGHATLYWYQQILGQGPKLLIQFQNNGVVDDSQLPKDRFSAERLKGVDSTLKIQPAKLEDSAVYLCASSLAGELFFGEGSRLTVL.

The rearrangement joins TRBV12-3 or TRBV12-4 to TRBJ1-4; no firm D call. The CDR3 is made up of 12 amino acids. Trimming stripped 0 bases from V and 7 bases from J, with 3 bases between. The CDR3: CASSLAGEKLFF. The CDR3 bases are TGTGCCAGCAGTTTAGCGGGTGAAAAACTGTTTTTT.

The chain combines TRBV5-6 with TRBJ2-3; TRBD2 is a possible D gene (5 bases). The length of the CDR3 is 17 residues. The V and J ends lost 0 bases and 0 bases respectively, with 14 bases between them. In germline, CDR1 is SGHDT, CDR2 YYEEEE. The CDR3 DNA follows: TGTGCCAGCAGCTTGGTTCCAGGAGGAACTAGCACAGATACGCAGTATTTT. Translated, it gives CASSLVPGGTSTDTQYF.

The sample holds one count of this clone. This chain uses TRBV7-2 with TRBJ1-4; TRBD1 might be the D (5 bases). There are 14 residues in the CDR3. Trimming stripped 3 bases from V and 8 bases from J, with 13 bases between. From germline, CDR1 is SGHTA and CDR2 FQGNSA. DNA for the CDR3: TGTGCCAGCAGCTTCGTTGGGGGTGGGGAAAAACTGTTTTTT. Translating gives CASSFVGGGEKLFF.

This chain joins TRBV5-1 and TRBJ2-7; no definite D call. V shed 0 bases and J shed 9 bases, with 16 bases lying between them. The CDR3 is 14 residues long. CDR1 and CDR2 from the germline V gene are SGHRS and YFSETQ. As DNA, the CDR3 is TGCGCCAGCAGCTTGGAGGTAGATTACGAATGGCAGTACTTC. Its translation: CASSLEVDYEWQYF.

This chain connects TRBV18 to TRBJ1-1; D might be TRBD1 (5 bases). V was clipped by 4 bases and J by 1 base, with 7 bases between them. The CDR3 length is 13 residues. The germline CDR1 and CDR2 sequences are KGHSH and LQKENI. The CDR3 DNA sequence: TGTGCCAGCTCACTCGGACAGAACACTGAAGCTTTCTTT. Translating it yields CASSLGQNTEAFF.

The gene calls are TRBV7-2 and TRBJ2-3; D is unresolved. The CDR3 totals 15 residues. The germline gives CDR1 SGHTA, CDR2 FQGNSA. Trimming shortened V by 5 bases and J by 4 bases, and 16 bases separated the two germline ends. The CDR3 is CASSPRLTESDTQYF. The CDR3 DNA follows: TGTGCCAGCAGCCCCCGTTTGACGGAGTCAGATACGCAGTATTTT.

The chain combines TRBV7-9 with TRBJ1-1, with D possibly TRBD1 on 5 matching bases. The germline CDR1 and CDR2 sequences are SEHNR and FQNEAQ (reference sequence). V lost 6 bases, J lost 8 bases, and 10 bases lay in between. This CDR3 is built from 11 residues. This CDR3 reads CASRGVHEAFF. CDR3 sequence (DNA): TGTGCCAGCAGGGGGGTCCACGAAGCTTTCTTT.

This sequence joins TRBV5-1 and TRBJ2-7, with 7 bases fitting TRBD2. The germline V gene encodes CDR1 SGHRS and CDR2 YFSETQ. The CDR3 is 15 amino acids. The V gene end was trimmed by 7 bases and the J gene end by 0 bases; junction bases not matched to a gene: 10. CDR3 sequence reads: CASRAGLAASYEQYF. Here the CDR3 DNA reads TGCGCCAGCCGGGCGGGGCTAGCGGCCTCCTACGAGCAGTACTTC.

The chain recombines TRBV3-1 (or the pseudogene TRBV3-2) with TRBJ2-1; 11 nucleotides agree with TRBD2. The junction had 3 bases not matched to a gene; V was cut back by 4 bases and J by 4 bases. The CDR3 has 15 amino acids. Germline CDR1 reads LGHDT; CDR2 reads YNNKEL (reference sequence). CDR3 DNA sequence: TGTGCCAGCAGCCTTAGCGGGAGGGGGTACAATGAGCAGTTCTTC. Translating gives CASSLSGRGYNEQFF.

The chain is built from TRBV12-5 and TRBJ2-3, with no clear D. V lost 2 bases and J lost 4, with 19 bases in between. Germline CDR1 LGHNT, CDR2 FRNRAP. The CDR3 is 17 residues long. The CDR3 region is CASGLKLRTSRADTQYF. The CDR3 DNA follows: TGTGCTAGTGGTTTGAAGCTACGGACCTCTCGTGCAGATACGCAGTATTTT.

The chain recombines TRBV7-2 with TRBJ2-5; possibly TRBD1 for D (5 bases). Per the germline V gene, CDR1 is SGHTA and CDR2 is FQGNSA. The CDR3 is 12 residues long. Between the trimmed V and J ends, which lost 5 bases and 5 bases, there was a span of 9 bases. CDR3 nucleotide sequence: TGTGCCAGCAGCAGGGGCGCGGAGACCCAGTACTTC. This codes for CASSRGAETQYF.

This chain joins TRBV29-1 and TRBJ2-5; D gene ambiguous. Germline V lookup: CDR1 SQVTM, CDR2 ANQGSEA. This CDR3 contains 13 residues. V was shortened by 4 bases and J by 4 bases, with 13 bases between the two germline ends. The CDR3 region is CSVGASRVETQYF. The CDR3 DNA reads as TGCAGCGTTGGTGCCAGCAGAGTAGAGACCCAGTACTTC.

The V gene is TRBV4-1, the J gene TRBJ2-7, with 9 bases identical to TRBD2. V lost 0 bases and J lost 2; bases outside the gene matches: 8. Germline values: CDR1 MGHRA, CDR2 YSYEKL. The CDR3 length is 17 residues. The CDR3 nucleotides are TGCGCCAGCAGCCAAGACCTAACTAGCGGGCAAACCTACGAGCAGTACTTC. Protein product: CASSQDLTSGQTYEQYF.

This chain connects TRBV18 to TRBJ2-5; tentative D call: TRBD1 (5 bases). The V end lost 3 bases, the J end lost 5 bases, and 10 bases lay between the germline ends. Germline V lookup: CDR1 KGHSH, CDR2 LQKENI. The CDR3 totals 13 residues. The CDR3 is CASSPGQKETQYF. CDR3 bases: TGTGCCAGCTCACCGGGGCAGAAGGAGACCCAGTACTTC.

The chain links TRBV7-2 to TRBJ2-5; 10 nucleotides align to TRBD2. The ends lost 5 bases at V and 1 base at J; junction bases unmatched: 7. This CDR3 region has 16 residues. Germline V gives CDR1 SGHTA, CDR2 FQGNSA. CDR3 sequence reads: CASSPTLAGAQETQYF. The CDR3 DNA is TGTGCCAGCAGCCCTACTCTAGCGGGAGCCCAAGAGACCCAGTACTTC. The variable domain in full, with the rest retrieved from reference TRBV7-2 and TRBJ2-5, is GAGVSQSPSNKVTEKGKDVELRCDPISGHTALYWYRQSLGQGLEFLIYFQGNSAPDKSGLPSDRFSAERTGGSVSTLTIQRTQQEDSAVYLCASSPTLAGAQETQYFGPGTRLLVL.

The chain joins TRBV6-1 to TRBJ1-1, with D perhaps TRBD1 (5 bases). With 0 bases removed from V and 11 bases from J, the gap between germline ends came to 19 bases. The CDR3 totals 15 residues. The germline V gene has CDR1 MNHNS and CDR2 SASEGT. The CDR3 reads CASSEALRGAGSAFF. CDR3 nucleotides: TGTGCCAGCAGTGAAGCGCTTCGGGGCGCGGGTTCGGCTTTCTTT.